This T cell receptor (beta chain) was identified during a study of control samples from healthy donors and cancer patients. Produced via immunoSEQ multiplex PCR; TCRdb's table is partial and in-frame only. The sample has roughly 100,000 clones, around nine tenths seen once; the top ten hold about 19%. The length of the CDR3 is 13 residues. V lost 4 bases, J lost 0 bases, and 6 bases lay in between. The sample taken for sequencing was PBMCs. The rearrangement joins TRBV12-3 or TRBV12-4 to TRBJ1-1; no clear D gene. The TCR sequence derives from a man aged 60 to 75 with lung cancer. CDR3 DNA: TGTGCCAGCAGTTCAACCATGAACACTGAAGCTTTCTTT. The encoded protein is CASSSTMNTEAFF.